This entry describes one T cell receptor beta chain. Its antigen is not known. The sample has other DNA sequences that encode this CDR3 too. The data belong to a study of shared clonotypes between healthy human individuals. Overall study context: Per donor, CD8 memory used one plate, CD8 naive used two, CD4 memory used three and CD4 naive used three. General observations from the study: With few donors, the genetic and exposure-history diversity represented was limited.

Genomic DNA belonging to each subset was distributed in equal measure over several immunoSEQ plates. Original processing methods: ImmunoSEQ junction-only sequences lacked quality scores, so their filtering differed. The method was immunoSEQ multiplex PCR; TCRdb's version includes in-frame clones alone and lacks a portion of them. The DNA was the basis for D and trimming; V, J and clone size are from that table. Of approximately 2.3 million clones in the sample, about 92% were seen once. This clonotype was obtained from a man aged 18 to 29 in good health. Some clones in this sample may be carry-over from other donors' samples. Sequenced sample: naive CD4+ T cells from PBMCs. Subset meaning: CD45RA+ positively selected.

The CDR3 coding sequence is TGTGCCAGCTCACGGGGCTTGAACACTGAAGCTTTCTTT. This translates into CASSRGLNTEAFF. The chain is built from TRBV18 and TRBJ1-1, with D possibly being TRBD1 (5 bases). Per the germline V gene, CDR1 is KGHSH and CDR2 is LQKENI. The V and J ends lost 4 bases and 0 bases respectively, with 6 bases between them. The CDR3 totals 13 residues. Full variable domain (missing parts from reference TRBV18 and TRBJ1-1): NAGVMQNPRHLVRRRGQEARLRCSPMKGHSHVYWYRQLPEEGLKFMVYLQKENIIDESGMPKERFSAEFPKEGPSILRIQQVVRGDSAAYFCASSRGLNTEAFFGQGTRLTVV.